This TCR beta chain was found in a study of CD4+ T cells in melanoma. The study, taken as a whole, reports: Diverse differentiation states were reported for melanoma neoantigen-specific CD4+ T cells. CD8+ T cell, macrophage and B cell function reportedly correlated with neoantigen-specific CD4+ T cells.

The CDR3 runs to 13 residues. V lost 4 bases, J lost 5 bases, and 5 bases stayed unmatched. CDR1 and CDR2 (germline): SQVTM, ANQGSEA. Of note for this clone: Its specificity is not known.

Libraries were prepared by immunoSEQ multiplex PCR; TCRdb keeps only in-frame clonotypes and omits some of them. The repertoire includes over 130,000 clones, 80% to 95% of them detected once, and more than 1.5% sits in the top ten. The chain combines TRBV29-1 with TRBJ2-1; 7 bases align to TRBD2. The clonotype originates from a human donor with melanoma. For the CDR3, the DNA is TGCAGCGTTGGTCTAGCGGTAAACAATGAGCAGTTCTTC. Residues: CSVGLAVNNEQFF.